This T cell receptor (beta chain) was sequenced for a study of blood T cell repertoires in COVID-19. Study overall: Acute and convalescent COVID-19 specimens originated in the United States, Italy and Spain.

Seattle patients were enrolled while actively infected and followed longitudinally. The CDR3 length is 15 residues. V was trimmed by 2 bases and J by 2 bases, leaving 11 bases between them. CDR1 and CDR2 from the germline V gene are SGDLS and YYNGEE. How the authors handled the data: Using reference gene primer amplification, nucleated cell counts were estimated. Profiling relied on immunoSEQ multiplex PCR, and the TCRdb table lists in-frame clones only, not all of them. From that table come the V and J calls and clone size; the DNA was used to work out D and trimming. Found here are approximately 180,000 clones, around nine tenths of them singletons; the top ten hold approximately 12%.

V usage is TRBV9 and J usage is TRBJ2-1; possibly TRBD1 for D (6 bases). Sequencing used peripheral blood. The source of this sequence is a woman in her seventies with COVID-19, enrolled during active disease. CDR3 DNA: TGTGCCAGCAGCGTCCCCGGGACACCCTACAATGAGCAGTTCTTC. Protein product: CASSVPGTPYNEQFF.